This TCR beta chain appears in the sequencing data of a study of blood T cell repertoires in COVID-19. About the study: Whether acute or convalescent, the COVID-19 samples came from the United States, Italy and Spain. PBMCs, B-cell-depleted T cells, or T cells provided the cDNA or gDNA that made up the material.

This clone was counted once. The germline gives CDR1 SEHNR, CDR2 FQNEAQ (reference sequence). The ends were cut back, 5 bases at V and 2 bases at J, with 16 bases in the middle. The CDR3 is made up of 15 amino acids. Study processing details: For nucleated cells, counts were estimated from reference gene primer amplification. This table comes from immunoSEQ multiplex PCR, and its TCRdb copy is limited to in-frame clones, with some not included. That table furnishes V, J and clone size, whereas the DNA furnished D and trimming. The profile shows approximately 200,000 clones, about 86% of them singletons.

This TCR was sampled from a woman aged 25 to 39 who had recovered from COVID-19. V is TRBV7-9 and J is TRBJ2-7; perhaps TRBD2 as D (6 bases). Sequences were obtained from peripheral blood. In DNA, the CDR3 is TGTGCCAGCAGCCACCCCCTGACGGGAGCCTACGAGCAGTACTTC. It encodes CASSHPLTGAYEQYF. Supplemented by reference TRBV7-9 and TRBJ2-7, the full variable domain reads DTGVSQNPRHKITKRGQNVTFRCDPISEHNRLYWYRQTLGQGPEFLTYFQNEAQLEKSRLLSDRFSAERPKGSFSTLEIQRTEQGDSAMYLCASSHPLTGAYEQYFGPGTRLTVT.